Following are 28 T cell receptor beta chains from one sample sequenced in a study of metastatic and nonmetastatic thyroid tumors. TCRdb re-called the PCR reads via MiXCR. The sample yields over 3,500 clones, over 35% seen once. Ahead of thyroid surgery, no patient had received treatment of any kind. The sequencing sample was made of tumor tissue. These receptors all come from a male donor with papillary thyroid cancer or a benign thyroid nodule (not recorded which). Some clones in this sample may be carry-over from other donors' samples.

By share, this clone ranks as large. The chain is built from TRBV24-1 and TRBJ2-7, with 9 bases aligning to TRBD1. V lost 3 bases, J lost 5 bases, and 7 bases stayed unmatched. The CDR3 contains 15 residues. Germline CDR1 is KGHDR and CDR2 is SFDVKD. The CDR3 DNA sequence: TGTGCCACCAGTGATCCCGGGACAGGGAGGCACGAGCAGTACTTC. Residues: CATSDPGTGRHEQYF.

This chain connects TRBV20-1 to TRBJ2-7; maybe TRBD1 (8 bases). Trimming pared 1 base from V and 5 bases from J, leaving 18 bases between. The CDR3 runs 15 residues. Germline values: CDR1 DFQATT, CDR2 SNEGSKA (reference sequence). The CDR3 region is CSARGPGQGGDEQYF. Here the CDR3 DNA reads TGCAGTGCTAGAGGTCCCGGACAGGGAGGGGACGAGCAGTACTTC.

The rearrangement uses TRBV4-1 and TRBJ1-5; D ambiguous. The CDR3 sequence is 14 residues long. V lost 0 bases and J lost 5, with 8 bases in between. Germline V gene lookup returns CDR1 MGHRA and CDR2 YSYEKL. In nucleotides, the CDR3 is TGCGCCAGCAGCCAAGATGGCGGACATCAGCCCCAGCATTTT. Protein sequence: CASSQDGGHQPQHF.

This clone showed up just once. CDR3 protein: CASSLAGVIAKNIQYF. The CDR3 region has the DNA TGCGCCAGCAGCTTGGCCGGAGTAATAGCCAAAAACATTCAGTACTTC. This chain links TRBV5-1 with TRBJ2-4; no clear D gene. The CDR3 is 16 amino acids. V was cut by 0 bases and J by 0 bases, with 10 bases left in between. Germline CDR1 reads SGHRS; CDR2 reads YFSETQ.

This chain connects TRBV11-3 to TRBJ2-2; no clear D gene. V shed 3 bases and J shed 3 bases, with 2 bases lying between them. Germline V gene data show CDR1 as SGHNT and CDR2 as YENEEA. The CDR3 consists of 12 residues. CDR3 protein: CASSFDTGELFF. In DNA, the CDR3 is TGTGCCAGCAGCTTCGACACCGGGGAGCTGTTTTTT.

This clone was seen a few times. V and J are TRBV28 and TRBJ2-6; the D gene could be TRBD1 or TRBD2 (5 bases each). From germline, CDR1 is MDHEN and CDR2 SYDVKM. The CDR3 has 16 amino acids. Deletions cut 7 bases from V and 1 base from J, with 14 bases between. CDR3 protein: CASKGRDRSGANVLTF. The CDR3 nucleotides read TGTGCCAGCAAGGGCAGGGACCGATCTGGGGCCAACGTCCTGACTTTC.

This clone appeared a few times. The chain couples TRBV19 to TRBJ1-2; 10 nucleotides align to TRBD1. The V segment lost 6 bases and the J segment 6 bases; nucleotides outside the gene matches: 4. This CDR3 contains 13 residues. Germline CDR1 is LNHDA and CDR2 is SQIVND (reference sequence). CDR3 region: CASRDRGKNGYTF. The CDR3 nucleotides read TGTGCCAGTAGGGACAGGGGGAAGAATGGCTACACCTTC.

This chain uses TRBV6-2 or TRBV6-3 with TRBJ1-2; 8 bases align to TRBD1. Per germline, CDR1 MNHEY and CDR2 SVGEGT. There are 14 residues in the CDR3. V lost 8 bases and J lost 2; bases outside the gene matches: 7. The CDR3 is CASGFGQGNYGYTF. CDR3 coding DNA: TGTGCCAGCGGTTTTGGACAGGGAAACTATGGCTACACCTTC.

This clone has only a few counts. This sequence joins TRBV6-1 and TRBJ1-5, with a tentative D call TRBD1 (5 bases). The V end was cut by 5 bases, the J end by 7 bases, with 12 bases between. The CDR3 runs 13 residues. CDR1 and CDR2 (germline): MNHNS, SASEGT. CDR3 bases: TGTGCCAGCAGTTGGGGGAGAGGGCAGCCCCAGCATTTT. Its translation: CASSWGRGQPQHF.

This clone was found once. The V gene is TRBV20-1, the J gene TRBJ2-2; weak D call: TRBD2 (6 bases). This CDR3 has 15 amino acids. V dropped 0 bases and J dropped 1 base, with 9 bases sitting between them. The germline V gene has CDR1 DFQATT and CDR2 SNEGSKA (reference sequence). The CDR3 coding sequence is TGCAGTGCTAGAGAATCGCGGGAGAACACCGGGGAGCTGTTTTTT. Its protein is CSARESRENTGELFF.

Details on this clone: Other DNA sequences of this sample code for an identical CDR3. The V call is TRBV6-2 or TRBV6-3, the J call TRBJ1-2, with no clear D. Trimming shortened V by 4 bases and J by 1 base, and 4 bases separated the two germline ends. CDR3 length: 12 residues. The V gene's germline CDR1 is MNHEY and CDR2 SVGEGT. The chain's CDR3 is CASSSYNYGYTF. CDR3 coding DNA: TGTGCCAGCAGTTCTTATAACTATGGCTACACCTTC.

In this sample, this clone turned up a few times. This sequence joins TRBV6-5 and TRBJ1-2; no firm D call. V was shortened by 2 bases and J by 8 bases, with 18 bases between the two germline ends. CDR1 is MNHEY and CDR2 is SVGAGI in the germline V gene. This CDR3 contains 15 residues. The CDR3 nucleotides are TGTGCCAGCAGTTACCCTCCTCAATTCATGGGGGGCTACACCTTC. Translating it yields CASSYPPQFMGGYTF.

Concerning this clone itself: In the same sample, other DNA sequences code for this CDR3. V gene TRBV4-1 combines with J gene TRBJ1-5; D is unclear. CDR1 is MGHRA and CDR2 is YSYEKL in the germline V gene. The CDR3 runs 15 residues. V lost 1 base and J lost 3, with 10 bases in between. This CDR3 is CASSQVPGSNQPQHF. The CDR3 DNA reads TGCGCCAGCAGCCAAGTACCGGGTTCCAATCAGCCCCAGCATTTT.

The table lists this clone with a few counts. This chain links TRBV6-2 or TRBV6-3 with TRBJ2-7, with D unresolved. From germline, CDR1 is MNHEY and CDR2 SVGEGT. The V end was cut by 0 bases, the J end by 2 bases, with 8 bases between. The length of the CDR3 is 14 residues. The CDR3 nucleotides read TGTGCCAGCAGTTACTCGAAGATTCCCTACGAGCAGTACTTC. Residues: CASSYSKIPYEQYF.

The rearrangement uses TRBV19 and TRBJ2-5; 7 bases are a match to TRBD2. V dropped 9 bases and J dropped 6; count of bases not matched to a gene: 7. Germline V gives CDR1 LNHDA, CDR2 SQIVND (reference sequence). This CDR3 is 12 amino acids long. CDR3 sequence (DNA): TGTGCCAGACCAGCGCGGGGGAAGACCCAGTACTTC. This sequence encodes CARPARGKTQYF.

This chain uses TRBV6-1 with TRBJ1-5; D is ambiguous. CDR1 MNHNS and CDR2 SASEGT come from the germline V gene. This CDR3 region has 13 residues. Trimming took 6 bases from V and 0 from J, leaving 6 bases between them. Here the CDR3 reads CASRTASNQPQHF. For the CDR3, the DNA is TGTGCCAGCAGGACGGCTAGCAATCAGCCCCAGCATTTT.

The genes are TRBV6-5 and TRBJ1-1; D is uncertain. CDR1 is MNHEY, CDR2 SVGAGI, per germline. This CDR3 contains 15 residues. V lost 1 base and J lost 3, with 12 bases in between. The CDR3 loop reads CASSYFGVLDTEAFF. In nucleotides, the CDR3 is TGTGCCAGCAGTTACTTCGGGGTTCTTGACACTGAAGCTTTCTTT.

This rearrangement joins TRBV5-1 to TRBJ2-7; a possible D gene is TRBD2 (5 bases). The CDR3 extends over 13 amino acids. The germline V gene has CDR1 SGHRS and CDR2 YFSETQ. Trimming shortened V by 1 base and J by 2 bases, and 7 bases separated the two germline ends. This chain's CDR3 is CASSLNGAYEQYF. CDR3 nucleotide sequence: TGCGCCAGCAGCTTGAACGGGGCCTACGAGCAGTACTTC.

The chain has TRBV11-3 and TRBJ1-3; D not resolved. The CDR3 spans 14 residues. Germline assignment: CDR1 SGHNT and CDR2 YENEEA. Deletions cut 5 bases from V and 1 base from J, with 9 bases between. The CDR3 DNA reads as TGTGCCAGCAGCCCCTTCTTTTCTGGAAACACCATATATTTT. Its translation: CASSPFFSGNTIYF.

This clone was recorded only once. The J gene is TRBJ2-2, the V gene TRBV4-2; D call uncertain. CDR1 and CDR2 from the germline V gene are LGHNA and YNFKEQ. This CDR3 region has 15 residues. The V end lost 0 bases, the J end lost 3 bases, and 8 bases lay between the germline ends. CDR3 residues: CASSQEALDTGELFF. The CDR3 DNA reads TGTGCCAGCAGCCAAGAGGCCTTAGACACCGGGGAGCTGTTTTTT.

The CDR3 DNA reads as TGTGCCAGACGCGTGGCAGGGGAATACCCCTCGGATGAGCAGTTCTTC. It is translated as CARRVAGEYPSDEQFF. This chain links TRBV6-8 with TRBJ2-1; D may be TRBD1 (6 bases). CDR1 MNHGY and CDR2 SAAAGT come from the germline V gene. The CDR3 spans 16 residues. The ends were cut back, 9 bases at V and 8 bases at J, with 26 bases in the middle.

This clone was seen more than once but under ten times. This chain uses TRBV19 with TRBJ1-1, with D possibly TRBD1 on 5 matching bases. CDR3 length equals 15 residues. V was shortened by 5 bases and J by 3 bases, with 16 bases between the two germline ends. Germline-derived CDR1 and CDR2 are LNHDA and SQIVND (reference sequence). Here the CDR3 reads CASSPSQGGYTEAFF. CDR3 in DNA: TGTGCCAGTAGTCCTAGTCAGGGAGGTTACACTGAAGCTTTCTTT.

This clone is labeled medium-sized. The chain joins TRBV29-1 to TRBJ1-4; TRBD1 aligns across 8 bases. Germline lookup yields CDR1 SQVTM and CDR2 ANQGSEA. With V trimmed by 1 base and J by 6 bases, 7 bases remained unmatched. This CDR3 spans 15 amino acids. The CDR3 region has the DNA TGCAGCGTTGAAGGGACAGGGAAGGAGGATGAAAAACTGTTTTTT. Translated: CSVEGTGKEDEKLFF. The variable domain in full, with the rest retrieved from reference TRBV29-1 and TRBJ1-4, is SAVISQKPSRDICQRGTSLTIQCQVDSQVTMMFWYRQQPGQSLTLIATANQGSEATYESGFVIDKFPISRPNLTFSTLTVSNMSPEDSSIYLCSVEGTGKEDEKLFFGSGTQLSVL.

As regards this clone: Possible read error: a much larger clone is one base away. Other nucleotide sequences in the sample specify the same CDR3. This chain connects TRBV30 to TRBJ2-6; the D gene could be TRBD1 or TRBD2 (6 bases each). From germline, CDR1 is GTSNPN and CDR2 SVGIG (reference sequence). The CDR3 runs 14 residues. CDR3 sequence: CAGMGLTGANVLTF. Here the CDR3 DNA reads TGTGCCGGGATGGGGTTAACGGGGGCCAACGTTCTGACTTTC.

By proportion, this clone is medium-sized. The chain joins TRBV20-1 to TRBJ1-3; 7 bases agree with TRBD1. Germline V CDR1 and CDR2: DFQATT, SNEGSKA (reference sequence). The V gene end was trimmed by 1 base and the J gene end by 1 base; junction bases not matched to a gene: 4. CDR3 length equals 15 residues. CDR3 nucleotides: TGCAGTGCTAGAGTCCCGGACAGGTCTGGAAACACCATATATTTT. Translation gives CSARVPDRSGNTIYF.

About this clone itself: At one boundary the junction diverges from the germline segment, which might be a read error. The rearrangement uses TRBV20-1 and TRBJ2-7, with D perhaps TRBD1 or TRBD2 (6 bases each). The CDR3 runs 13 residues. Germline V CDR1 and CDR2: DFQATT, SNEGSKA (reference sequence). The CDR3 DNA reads TGCAGTGCTAGAGATTGGAGGGGGAGCGCAAGTAACTTC. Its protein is CSARDWRGSASNF.

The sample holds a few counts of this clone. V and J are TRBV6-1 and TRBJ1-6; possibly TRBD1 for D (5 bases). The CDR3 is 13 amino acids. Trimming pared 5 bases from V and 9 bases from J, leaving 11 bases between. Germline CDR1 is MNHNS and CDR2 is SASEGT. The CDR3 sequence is CASSSQGSSPLHF. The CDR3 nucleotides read TGTGCCAGCAGTTCCCAGGGAAGTTCACCCCTCCACTTT.

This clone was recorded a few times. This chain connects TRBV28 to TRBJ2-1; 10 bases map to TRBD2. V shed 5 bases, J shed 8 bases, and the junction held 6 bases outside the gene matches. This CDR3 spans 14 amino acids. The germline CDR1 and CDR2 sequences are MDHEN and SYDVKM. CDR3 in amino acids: CASSASGGGHEQFF. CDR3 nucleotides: TGTGCCAGCAGTGCTAGCGGGGGCGGCCATGAGCAGTTCTTC.